This TCR beta chain emerged from a study of shared clonotypes between healthy human individuals. The assay ran at deep level. The assay was immunoSEQ multiplex PCR, and TCRdb's table has in-frame clones only and misses some. The table lists about 2.1 million clones, around 95% of them singletons. Selected positively for CCR7 and CD45RO-negative, naive CD8 cells excluded terminally differentiated effector memory CD45RA+ cells. Between the trimmed V and J ends, which lost 7 bases and 6 bases, there was a span of 13 bases. The CDR3 contains 13 residues. CDR1 is MNHEY, CDR2 SMNVEV, per germline (reference sequence).

The material sequenced was naive CD8+ T cells from PBMCs. The chain combines TRBV27 with TRBJ1-5; possibly TRBD1 for D (5 bases). The source is a man aged 18 to 29 in good health. Some clones in this sample may be carry-over from other donors' samples. The CDR3 protein is CASMIGVGQPQHF. The DNA for the CDR3 is TGTGCCAGCATGATAGGGGTAGGTCAGCCCCAGCATTTT.